The clone carrying this T cell receptor beta chain was picked up a small number of times. Germline V gene sequence: CDR1 MRHNA, CDR2 SNTAGT. The CDR3 length is 13 residues. The V and J ends lost 2 bases and 13 bases respectively, with 15 bases between them. This sample is drawn from a study of blood T cell repertoires in COVID-19. Libraries were prepared by immunoSEQ multiplex PCR; TCRdb keeps only in-frame clonotypes and omits some of them. This sample has about 110,000 clones, with 80% to 90% found just once. The TCR was taken from a human donor in a cohort sampled during active COVID-19. Sequencing was done on a sample of peripheral blood. V gene TRBV6-4 combines with J gene TRBJ2-1; D perhaps matches TRBD1 (6 bases). CDR3 bases: TGTGCCAGCAGTGACCTAGGGAAGGGGGTACAGTTCTTC. Amino acids: CASSDLGKGVQFF.